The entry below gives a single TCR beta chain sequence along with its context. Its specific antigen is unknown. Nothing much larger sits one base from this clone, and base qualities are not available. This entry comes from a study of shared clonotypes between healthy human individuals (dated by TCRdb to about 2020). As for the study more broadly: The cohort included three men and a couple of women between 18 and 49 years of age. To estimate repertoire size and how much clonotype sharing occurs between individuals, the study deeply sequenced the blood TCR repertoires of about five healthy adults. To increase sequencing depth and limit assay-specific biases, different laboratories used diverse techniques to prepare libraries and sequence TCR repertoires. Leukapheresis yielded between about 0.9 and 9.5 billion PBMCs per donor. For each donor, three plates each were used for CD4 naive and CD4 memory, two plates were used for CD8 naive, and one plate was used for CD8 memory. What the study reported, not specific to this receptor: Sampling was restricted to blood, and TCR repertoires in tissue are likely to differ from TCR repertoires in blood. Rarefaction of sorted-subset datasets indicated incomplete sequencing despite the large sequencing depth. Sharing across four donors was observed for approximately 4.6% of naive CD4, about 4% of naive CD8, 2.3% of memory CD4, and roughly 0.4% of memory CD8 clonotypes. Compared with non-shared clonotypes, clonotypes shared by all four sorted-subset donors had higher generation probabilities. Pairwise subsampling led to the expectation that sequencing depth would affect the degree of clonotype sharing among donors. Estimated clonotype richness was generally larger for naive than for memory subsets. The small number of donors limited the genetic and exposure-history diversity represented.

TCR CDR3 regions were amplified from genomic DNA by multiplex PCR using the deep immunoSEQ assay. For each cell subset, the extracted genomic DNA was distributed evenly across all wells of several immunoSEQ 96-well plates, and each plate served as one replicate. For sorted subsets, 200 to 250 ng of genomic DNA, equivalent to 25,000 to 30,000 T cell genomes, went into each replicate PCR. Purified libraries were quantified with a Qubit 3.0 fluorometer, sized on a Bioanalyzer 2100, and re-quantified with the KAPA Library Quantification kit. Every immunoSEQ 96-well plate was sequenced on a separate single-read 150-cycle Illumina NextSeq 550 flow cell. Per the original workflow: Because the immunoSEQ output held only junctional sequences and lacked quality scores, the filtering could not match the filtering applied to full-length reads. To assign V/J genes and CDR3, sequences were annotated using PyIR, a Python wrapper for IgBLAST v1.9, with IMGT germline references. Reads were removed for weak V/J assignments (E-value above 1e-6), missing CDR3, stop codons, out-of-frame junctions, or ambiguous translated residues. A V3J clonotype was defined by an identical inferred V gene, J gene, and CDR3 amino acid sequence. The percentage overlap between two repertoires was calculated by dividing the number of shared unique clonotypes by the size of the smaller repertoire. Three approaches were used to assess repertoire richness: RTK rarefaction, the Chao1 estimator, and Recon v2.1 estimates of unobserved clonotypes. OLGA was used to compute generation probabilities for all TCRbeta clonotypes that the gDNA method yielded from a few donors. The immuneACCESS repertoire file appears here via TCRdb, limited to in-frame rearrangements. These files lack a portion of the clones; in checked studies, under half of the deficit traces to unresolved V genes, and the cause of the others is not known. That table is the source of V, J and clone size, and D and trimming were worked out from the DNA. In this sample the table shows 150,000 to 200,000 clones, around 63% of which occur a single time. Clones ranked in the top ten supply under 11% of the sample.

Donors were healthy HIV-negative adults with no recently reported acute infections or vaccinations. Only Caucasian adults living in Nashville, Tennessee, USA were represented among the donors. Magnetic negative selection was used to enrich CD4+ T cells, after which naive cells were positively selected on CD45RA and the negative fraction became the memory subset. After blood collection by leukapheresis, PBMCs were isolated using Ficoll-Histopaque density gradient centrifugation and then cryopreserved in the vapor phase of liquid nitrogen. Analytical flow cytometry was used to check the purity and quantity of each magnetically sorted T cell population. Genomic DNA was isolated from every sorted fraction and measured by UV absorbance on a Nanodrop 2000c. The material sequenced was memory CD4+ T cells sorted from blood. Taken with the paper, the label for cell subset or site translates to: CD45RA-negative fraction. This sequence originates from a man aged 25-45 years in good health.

The DNA is TGCGCCAGCAGCTTGATACAGAGGATCACAGATACGCAGTATTTT. Its protein is CASSLIQRITDTQYF. The chain uses TRBV5-1 and TRBJ2-3; a confident D gene designation cannot be given. Via the germline V gene, CDR1 is SGHRS and CDR2 YFSETQ. The CDR3 sequence holds 15 residues, the cysteine and phenylalanine included. CDR3 DNA only is kept here, 45 bases in frame from base 1. A distance of 11 bases separates the germline ends of V and J, which lose 1 base and 2 bases respectively.